Listed here is a single T cell receptor (beta chain). Antigen specificity is unknown. Data came from immunoSEQ multiplex PCR; TCRdb stores just in-frame clones and leaves some out. Of 110,000 to 150,000 clones listed, about 88% are singletons. Some second doses came at about 4 weeks and others at about 12 weeks; these were pooled. The source of the sample is a study of T cell responses to AZD1222 COVID-19 vaccine. Study observations and caveats: Donors, mostly white British, included more females; clonal diversity was possibly underestimated. As reported, nearly half of all spike-specific TCRs target variant regions that are unmutated. Spike-specific TCR repertoires showed rising breadth and depth after two AZD1222 doses.

The CDR3 extends over 14 amino acids. Looked up from germline, CDR1 is SGHTA and CDR2 is FQGNSA. V lost 3 bases and J lost 4, with 12 bases in between. The clonotype comes from an adult who received the AZD1222 COVID-19 vaccine. The source was peripheral blood, collected 28 days after the second AZD1222 dose. The V and J genes are TRBV7-2 and TRBJ1-1, with a weak D call TRBD1 (5 bases). CDR3: CASSFEGTITEAFF. The CDR3 DNA follows: TGTGCCAGCAGCTTTGAAGGGACGATCACTGAAGCTTTCTTT.